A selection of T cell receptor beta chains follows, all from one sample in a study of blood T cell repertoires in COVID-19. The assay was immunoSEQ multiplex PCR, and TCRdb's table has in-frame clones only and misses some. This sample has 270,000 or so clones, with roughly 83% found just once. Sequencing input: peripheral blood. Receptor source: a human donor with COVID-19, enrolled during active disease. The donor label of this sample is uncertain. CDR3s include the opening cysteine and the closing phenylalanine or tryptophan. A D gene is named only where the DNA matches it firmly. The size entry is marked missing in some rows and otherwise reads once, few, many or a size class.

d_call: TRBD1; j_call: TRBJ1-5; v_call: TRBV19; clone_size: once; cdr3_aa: CASAGTGNQPQHF; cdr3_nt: TGTGCCAGTGCCGGGACAGGTAATCAGCCCCAGCATTTT
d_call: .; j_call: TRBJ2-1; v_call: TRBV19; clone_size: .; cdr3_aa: CASSIQTGDGDEQFF; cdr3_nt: TGTGCCAGTAGTATACAGACGGGAGATGGAGATGAGCAGTTCTTC
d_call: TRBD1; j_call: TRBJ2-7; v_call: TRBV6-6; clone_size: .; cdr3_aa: CASLWTGGEQYF; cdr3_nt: TGTGCCAGCCTATGGACAGGGGGCGAGCAGTACTTC
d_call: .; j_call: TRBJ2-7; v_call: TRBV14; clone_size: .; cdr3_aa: CASSQLASAEQYF; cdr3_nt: TGTGCCAGCAGCCAACTAGCCTCTGCCGAGCAGTACTTC
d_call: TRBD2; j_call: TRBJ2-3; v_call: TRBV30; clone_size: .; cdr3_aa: CAWSPGTRSTDTQYF; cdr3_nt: TGTGCCTGGAGTCCAGGGACTAGAAGCACAGATACGCAGTATTTT
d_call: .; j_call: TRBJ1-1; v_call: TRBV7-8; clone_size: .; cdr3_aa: CASRSTREVNTEAFF; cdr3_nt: TGTGCCAGCAGGTCAACCAGGGAGGTGAACACTGAAGCTTTCTTT
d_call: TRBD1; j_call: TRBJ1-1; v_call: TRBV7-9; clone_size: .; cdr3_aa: CASSWDSPTEAFF; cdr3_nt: TGTGCCAGCAGCTGGGACAGCCCTACTGAAGCTTTCTTT
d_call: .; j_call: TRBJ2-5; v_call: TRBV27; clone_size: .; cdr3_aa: CASSPPPRETQYF; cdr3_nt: TGTGCCAGCAGTCCTCCCCCGCGGGAGACCCAGTACTTC
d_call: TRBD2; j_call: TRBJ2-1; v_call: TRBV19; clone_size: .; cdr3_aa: CASSSIWGGSYNEQFF; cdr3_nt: TGTGCCAGTAGCTCGATTTGGGGAGGGTCCTACAATGAGCAGTTCTTC
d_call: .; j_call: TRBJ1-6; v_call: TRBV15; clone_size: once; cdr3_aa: CATSHQQGPNNSPLHF; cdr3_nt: TGTGCCACCAGCCACCAACAGGGACCCAATAATTCACCCCTCCACTTT
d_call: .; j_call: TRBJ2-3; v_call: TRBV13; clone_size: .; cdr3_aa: CASSYYFGGQRSTDTQYF; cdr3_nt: TGTGCCAGCAGCTATTACTTCGGCGGGCAACGTAGCACAGATACGCAGTATTTT
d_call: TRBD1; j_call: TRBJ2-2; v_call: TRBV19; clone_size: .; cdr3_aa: CASSARQGGTGELFF; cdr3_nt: TGTGCCAGTAGTGCTCGACAGGGTGGCACCGGGGAGCTGTTTTTT
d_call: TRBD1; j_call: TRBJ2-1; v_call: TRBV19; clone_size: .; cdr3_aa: CASSIEGTGVNEQFF; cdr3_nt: TGTGCCAGTAGTATAGAAGGGACAGGGGTCAATGAGCAGTTCTTC
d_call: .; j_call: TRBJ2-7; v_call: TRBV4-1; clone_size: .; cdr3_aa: CASSQEGDFYEQYF; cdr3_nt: TGCGCCAGCAGCCAAGAGGGAGACTTCTACGAGCAGTACTTC
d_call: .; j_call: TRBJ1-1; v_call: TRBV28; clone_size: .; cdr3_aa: CASSLSRAGNTEAFF; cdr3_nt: TGTGCCAGCAGTTTATCCAGGGCTGGGAACACTGAAGCTTTCTTT
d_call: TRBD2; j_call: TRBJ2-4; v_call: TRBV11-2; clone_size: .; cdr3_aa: CASSLGTSGLLNIQYF; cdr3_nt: TGTGCCAGCAGCTTAGGGACTAGCGGGCTCTTAAACATTCAGTACTTC
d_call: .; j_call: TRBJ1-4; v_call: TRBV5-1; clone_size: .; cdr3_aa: CASTAGSTNEKLFF; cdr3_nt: TGCGCCAGCACCGCAGGGTCAACTAATGAAAAACTGTTTTTT
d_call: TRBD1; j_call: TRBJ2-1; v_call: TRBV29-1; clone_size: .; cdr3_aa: CSVGGTATYNEQFF; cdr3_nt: TGCAGCGTTGGGGGGACAGCGACCTACAATGAGCAGTTCTTC
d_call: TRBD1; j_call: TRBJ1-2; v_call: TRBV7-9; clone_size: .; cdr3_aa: CASSLSGQGKDYGYTF; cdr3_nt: TGTGCCAGCAGCTTATCGGGACAGGGTAAAGATTATGGCTACACCTTC
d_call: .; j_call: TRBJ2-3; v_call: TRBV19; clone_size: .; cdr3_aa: CASSILWGVDTQYF; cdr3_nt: TGTGCCAGTAGTATTCTCTGGGGCGTAGATACGCAGTATTTT
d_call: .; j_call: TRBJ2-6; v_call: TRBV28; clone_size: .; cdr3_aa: CASWETGANVLTF; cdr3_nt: TGTGCCAGCTGGGAGACTGGGGCCAACGTCCTGACTTTC
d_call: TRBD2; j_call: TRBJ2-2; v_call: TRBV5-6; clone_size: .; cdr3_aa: CASSFSGGPTVELFF; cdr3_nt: TGTGCCAGCAGCTTCTCGGGGGGACCGACGGTGGAGCTGTTTTTT
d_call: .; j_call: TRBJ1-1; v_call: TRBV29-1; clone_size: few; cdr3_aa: CSVATVGTEAFF; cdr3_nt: TGCAGCGTTGCTACTGTCGGGACTGAAGCTTTCTTT
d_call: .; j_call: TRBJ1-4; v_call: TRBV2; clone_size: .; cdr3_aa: CASKARVATNEKLFF; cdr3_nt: TGTGCCAGCAAGGCGCGGGTTGCAACTAATGAAAAACTGTTTTTT
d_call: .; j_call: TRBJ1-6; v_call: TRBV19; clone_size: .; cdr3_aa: CASRKGGGPSAYNSPLHF; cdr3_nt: TGTGCCAGTAGAAAAGGGGGGGGACCCTCCGCCTATAATTCACCCCTCCACTTT
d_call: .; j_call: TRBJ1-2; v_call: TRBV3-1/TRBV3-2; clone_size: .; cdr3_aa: CASSSGDGNYGYTF; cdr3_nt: TGTGCCAGCAGCTCAGGGGACGGGAACTATGGCTACACCTTC